The present TCR beta chain was sequenced within a study of cytomegalovirus exposure and HLA in healthy donors. Study observations and caveats: Some TCR beta chains (roughly 160 of them) were listed as cytomegalovirus-associated. Cytomegalovirus status, reportedly, was diagnosed with high specificity and sensitivity by the classifier. According to a later analysis, TCR clusters from the first cohort tended to co-occur in the roughly 130 validation repertoires.

It was the approximately 120-subject validation cohort, separate from the approximately 700-subject first cohort, to which the donors belonged. To note about this clone: No antigen is known for it.

The data were produced by immunoSEQ multiplex PCR, yet TCRdb's version contains in-frame clones alone and is incomplete. The data contain around 80,000 clones, approximately 95% of them singletons. The sequencing sample was made of PBMCs. The sequence came from a woman in her late teens or twenties in good health and CMV-seronegative.

The CDR3 loop is CASSLVGRGGGYTF. CDR3 coding DNA: TGTGCCAGCAGCTTAGTAGGCAGGGGAGGGGGCTACACCTTC. The chain couples TRBV7-7 to TRBJ1-2; a weak D match, TRBD1 (6 bases). CDR3 length equals 14 residues. Germline V lookup: CDR1 SSHAT, CDR2 FNYEAQ (reference sequence). The germline V and J ends were trimmed by 1 base and 8 bases, with 14 bases remaining between them.